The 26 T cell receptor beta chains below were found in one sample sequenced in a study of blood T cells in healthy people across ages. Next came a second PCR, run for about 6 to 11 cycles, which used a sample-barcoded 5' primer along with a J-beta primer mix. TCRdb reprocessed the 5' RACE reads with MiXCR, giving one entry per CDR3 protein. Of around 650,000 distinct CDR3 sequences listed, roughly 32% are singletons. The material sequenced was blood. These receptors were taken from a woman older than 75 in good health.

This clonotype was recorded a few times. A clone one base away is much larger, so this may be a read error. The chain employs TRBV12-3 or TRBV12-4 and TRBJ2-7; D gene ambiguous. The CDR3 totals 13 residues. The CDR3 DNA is TGTGCCAACAGTTCACAGCTTCGGGCCGAGCAGTACTTC. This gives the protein CANSSQLRAEQYF.

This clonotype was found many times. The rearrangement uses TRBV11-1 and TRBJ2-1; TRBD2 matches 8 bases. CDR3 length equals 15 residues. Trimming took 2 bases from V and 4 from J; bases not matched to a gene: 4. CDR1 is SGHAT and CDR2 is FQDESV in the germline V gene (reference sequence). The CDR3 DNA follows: TGTGCCAGCAGCTTACGTCGGGGGGGTTACAATGAGCAGTTCTTC. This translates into CASSLRRGGYNEQFF.

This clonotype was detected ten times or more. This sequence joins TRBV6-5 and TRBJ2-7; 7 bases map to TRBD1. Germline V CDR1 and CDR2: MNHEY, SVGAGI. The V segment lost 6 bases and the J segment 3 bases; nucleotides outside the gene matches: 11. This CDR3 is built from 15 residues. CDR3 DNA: TGTGCCAGCAGCAACCCGACAGGGTTTGGCTACGAGCAGTACTTC. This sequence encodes CASSNPTGFGYEQYF.

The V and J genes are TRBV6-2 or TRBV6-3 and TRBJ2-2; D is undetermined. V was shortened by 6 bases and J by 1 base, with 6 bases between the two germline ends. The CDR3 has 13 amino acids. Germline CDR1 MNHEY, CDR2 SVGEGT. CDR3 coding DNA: TGTGCCAGCAGCAATCAGAACACCGGGGAGCTGTTTTTT. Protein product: CASSNQNTGELFF.

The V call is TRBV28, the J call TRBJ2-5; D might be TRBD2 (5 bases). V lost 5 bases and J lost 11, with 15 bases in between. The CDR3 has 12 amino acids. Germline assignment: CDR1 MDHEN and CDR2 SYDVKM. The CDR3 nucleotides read TGTGCCAGCAGTCAAAGTTTCGGGGAGCAGTACTTC. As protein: CASSQSFGEQYF.

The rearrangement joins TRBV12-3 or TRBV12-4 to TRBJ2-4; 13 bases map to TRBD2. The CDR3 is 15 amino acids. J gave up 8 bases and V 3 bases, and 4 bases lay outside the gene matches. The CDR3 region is CASSFGLAGVDIQYF. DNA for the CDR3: TGTGCCAGCAGTTTTGGACTAGCGGGAGTGGACATTCAGTACTTC.

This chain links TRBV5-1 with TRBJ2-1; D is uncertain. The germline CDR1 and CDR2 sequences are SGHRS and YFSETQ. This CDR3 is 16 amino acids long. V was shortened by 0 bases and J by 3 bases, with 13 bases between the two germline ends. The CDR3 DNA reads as TGCGCCAGCAGCTTGGTAGTCCAATTGGACTACAATGAGCAGTTCTTC. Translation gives CASSLVVQLDYNEQFF.

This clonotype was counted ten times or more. The CDR3 DNA reads as TGTGCCAGCAGCCCCTCTAGCGGTCTATCCTACAATGAGCAGTTCTTC. Protein sequence: CASSPSSGLSYNEQFF. V usage is TRBV7-2 and J usage is TRBJ2-1; 7 bases are a match to TRBD2. J gave up 1 base and V 5 bases, and 8 bases lay outside the gene matches. Germline CDR1 reads SGHTA; CDR2 reads FQGNSA. The CDR3 extends over 16 amino acids.

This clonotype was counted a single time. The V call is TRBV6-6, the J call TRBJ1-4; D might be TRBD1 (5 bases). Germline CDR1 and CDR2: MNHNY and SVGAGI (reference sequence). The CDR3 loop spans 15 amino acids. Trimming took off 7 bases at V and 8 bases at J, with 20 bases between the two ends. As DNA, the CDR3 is TGTGCCAGCAAAGCGGGACGGCCTAATGAAGAAAAACTGTTTTTT. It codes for CASKAGRPNEEKLFF.

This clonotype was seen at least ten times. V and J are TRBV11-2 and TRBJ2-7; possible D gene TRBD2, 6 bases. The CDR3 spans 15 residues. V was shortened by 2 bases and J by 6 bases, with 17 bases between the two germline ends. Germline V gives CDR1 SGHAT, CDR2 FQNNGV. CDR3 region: CASSLWQGGGVEQYF. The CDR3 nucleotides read TGTGCCAGCAGCTTATGGCAGGGAGGAGGGGTCGAGCAGTACTTC.

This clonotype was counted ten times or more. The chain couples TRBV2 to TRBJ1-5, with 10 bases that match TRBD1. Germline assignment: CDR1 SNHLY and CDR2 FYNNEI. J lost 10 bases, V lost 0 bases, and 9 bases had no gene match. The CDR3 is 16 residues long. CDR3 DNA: TGTGCCAGCAGTGAAGCGCTTGGGACAGGGGCCTATCCCCAGCATTTT. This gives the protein CASSEALGTGAYPQHF.

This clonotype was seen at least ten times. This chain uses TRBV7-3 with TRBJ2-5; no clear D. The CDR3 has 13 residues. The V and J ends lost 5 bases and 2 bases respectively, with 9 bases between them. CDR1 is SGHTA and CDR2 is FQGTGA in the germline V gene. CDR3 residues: CASSKGPQETQYF. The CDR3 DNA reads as TGTGCCAGCAGCAAAGGGCCACAAGAGACCCAGTACTTC.

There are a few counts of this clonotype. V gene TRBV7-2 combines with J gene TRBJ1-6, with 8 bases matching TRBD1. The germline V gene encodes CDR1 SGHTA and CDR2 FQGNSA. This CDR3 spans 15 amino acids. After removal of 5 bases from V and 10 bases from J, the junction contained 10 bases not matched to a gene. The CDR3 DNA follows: TGTGCCAGCAGCGCCCGGACAGGGAAAGGATCACCCCTCCACTTT. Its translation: CASSARTGKGSPLHF.

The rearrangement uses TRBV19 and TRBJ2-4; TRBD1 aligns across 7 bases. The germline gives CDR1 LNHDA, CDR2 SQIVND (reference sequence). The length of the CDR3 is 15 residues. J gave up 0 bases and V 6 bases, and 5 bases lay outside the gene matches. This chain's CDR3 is CASRSQGVAKNIQYF. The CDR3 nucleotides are TGTGCCAGTAGATCCCAGGGGGTAGCCAAAAACATTCAGTACTTC.

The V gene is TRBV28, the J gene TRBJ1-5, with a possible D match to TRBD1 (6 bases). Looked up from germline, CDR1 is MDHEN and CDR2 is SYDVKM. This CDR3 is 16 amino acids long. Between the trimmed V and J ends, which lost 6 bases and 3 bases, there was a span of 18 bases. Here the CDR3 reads CASRGAGRAANQPQHF. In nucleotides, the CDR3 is TGTGCCAGCAGGGGGGCTGGCAGGGCCGCCAATCAGCCCCAGCATTTT.

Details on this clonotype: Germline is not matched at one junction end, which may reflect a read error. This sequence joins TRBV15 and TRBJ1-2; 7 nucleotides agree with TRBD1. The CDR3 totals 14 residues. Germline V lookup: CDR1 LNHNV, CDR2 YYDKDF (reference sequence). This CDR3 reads CTTSVQGHRGGYTF. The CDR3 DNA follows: TGTACCACCAGCGTACAGGGGCACAGGGGCGGCTACACCTTC.

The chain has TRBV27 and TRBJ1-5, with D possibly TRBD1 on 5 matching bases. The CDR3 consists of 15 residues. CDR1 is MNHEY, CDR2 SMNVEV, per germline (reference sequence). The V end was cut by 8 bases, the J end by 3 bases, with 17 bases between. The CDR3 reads CASAQGDANNQPQHF. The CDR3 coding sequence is TGTGCCAGCGCCCAAGGGGACGCAAACAATCAGCCCCAGCATTTT.

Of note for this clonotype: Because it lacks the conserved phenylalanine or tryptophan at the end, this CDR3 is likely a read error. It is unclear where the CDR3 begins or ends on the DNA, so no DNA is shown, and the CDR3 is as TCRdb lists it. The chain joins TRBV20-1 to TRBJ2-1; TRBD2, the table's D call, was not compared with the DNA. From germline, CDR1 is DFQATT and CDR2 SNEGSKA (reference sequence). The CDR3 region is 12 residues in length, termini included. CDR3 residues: CSASTDDYTFGS.

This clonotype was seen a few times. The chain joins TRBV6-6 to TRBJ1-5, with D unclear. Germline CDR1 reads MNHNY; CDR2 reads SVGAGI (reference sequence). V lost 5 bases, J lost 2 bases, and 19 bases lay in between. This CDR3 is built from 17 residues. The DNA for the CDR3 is TGTGCCAGCAGTCGACTTCCCGGTAGCGCGGGCAATCAGCCCCAGCATTTT. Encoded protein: CASSRLPGSAGNQPQHF.

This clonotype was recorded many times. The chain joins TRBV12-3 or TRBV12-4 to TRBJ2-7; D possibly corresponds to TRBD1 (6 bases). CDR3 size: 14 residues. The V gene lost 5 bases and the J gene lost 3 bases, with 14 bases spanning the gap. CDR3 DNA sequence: TGTGCCAGCAGTCTAGGGACACAGATCTACGAGCAGTACTTC. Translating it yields CASSLGTQIYEQYF.

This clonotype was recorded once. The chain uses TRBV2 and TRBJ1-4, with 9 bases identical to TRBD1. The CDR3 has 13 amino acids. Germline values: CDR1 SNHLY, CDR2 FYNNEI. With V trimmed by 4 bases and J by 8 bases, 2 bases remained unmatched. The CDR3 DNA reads TGTGCCAGCAGTGCCGGGACAGGGGAAAAACTGTTTTTT. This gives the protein CASSAGTGEKLFF.

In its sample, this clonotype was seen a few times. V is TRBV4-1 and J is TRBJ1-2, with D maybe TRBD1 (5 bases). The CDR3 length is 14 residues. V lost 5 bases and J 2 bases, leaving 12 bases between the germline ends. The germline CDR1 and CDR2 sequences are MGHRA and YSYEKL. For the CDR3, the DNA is TGCGCCAGCAGCTGGACAATCTCCAACTATGGCTACACCTTC. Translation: CASSWTISNYGYTF.

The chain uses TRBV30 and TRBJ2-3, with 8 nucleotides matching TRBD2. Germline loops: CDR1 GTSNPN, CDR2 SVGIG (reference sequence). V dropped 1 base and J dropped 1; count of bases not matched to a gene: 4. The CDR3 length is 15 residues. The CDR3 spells CAWSALAAGTDTQYF. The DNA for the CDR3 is TGTGCCTGGAGTGCACTAGCGGCGGGCACAGATACGCAGTATTTT.

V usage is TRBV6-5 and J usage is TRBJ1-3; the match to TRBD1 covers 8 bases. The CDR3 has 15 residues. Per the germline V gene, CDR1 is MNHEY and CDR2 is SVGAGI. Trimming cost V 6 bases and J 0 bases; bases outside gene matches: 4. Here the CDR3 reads CASRETGASGNTIYF. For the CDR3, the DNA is TGTGCCAGCAGGGAGACAGGGGCCTCTGGAAACACCATATATTTT.

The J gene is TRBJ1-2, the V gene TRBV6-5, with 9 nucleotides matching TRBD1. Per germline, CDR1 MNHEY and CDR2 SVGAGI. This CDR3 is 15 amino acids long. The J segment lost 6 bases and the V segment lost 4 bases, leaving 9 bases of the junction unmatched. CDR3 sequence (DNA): TGTGCCAGCAGTTTGGTAACCGGGACAGGGCATGGCTACACCTTC. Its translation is CASSLVTGTGHGYTF.

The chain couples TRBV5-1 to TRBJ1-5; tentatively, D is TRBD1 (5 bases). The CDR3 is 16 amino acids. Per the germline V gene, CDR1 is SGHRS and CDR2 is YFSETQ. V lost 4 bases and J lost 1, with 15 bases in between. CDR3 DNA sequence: TGCGCCAGCAGCAGAGTTTATCGGACAAGCAATCAGCCCCAGCATTTT. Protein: CASSRVYRTSNQPQHF.